This section outlines one T cell receptor beta chain sequence together with its context. The data belong to a study of cytomegalovirus exposure and HLA in healthy donors. Primers: 60 Vbeta forward and 13 Jbeta reverse. Measured with immunoSEQ multiplex PCR; TCRdb has only the in-frame clones, and not every one. The table records about 120,000 clones, about 80% of them present only once. This CDR3 has 11 amino acids. V gave up 5 bases and J gave up 11 bases, with 12 bases separating them. Germline assignment: CDR1 MNHEY and CDR2 SVGAGI. The chain uses TRBV6-5 and TRBJ2-5; D perhaps matches TRBD2 (5 bases). The clonotype comes from a woman aged 40 to 50 in good health and CMV-seropositive. The material sequenced was PBMCs. CDR3 in amino acids: CASSIGWEQYF. Written as DNA, the CDR3 is TGTGCCAGCAGTATCGGGTGGGAGCAGTACTTC.